This T cell receptor (beta chain) was captured in a study of T cells after yellow fever vaccination. Findings and caveats of the study: Most primary-vaccination clones recurred post-booster (approximately 96% CD4, 88% CD8). The presence of abundant clonotypes contaminating from the bulk population was possible in FACS-sorted repertoires. Shared CD4/CD8 clonotypes were a small share, likely from convergent recombination.

This clonotype was seen many times. Its cognate antigen is unknown. The authors made TCR cDNA by 5'RACE template switching, adding a universal primer site and UMIs. TCRdb called the 5' RACE reads again in MiXCR, with one record for every CDR3 protein. The table lists some 340,000 distinct CDR3 sequences, about 10% of them singletons, with roughly 3% in the top ten. Deletions cut 0 bases from V and 0 bases from J, with 9 bases between. The CDR3 spans 16 residues. CDR1 is KGHSH, CDR2 LQKENI, per germline. The receptor's source is a man younger than 30 who received the YFV17D yellow fever vaccine. The chain uses TRBV18 and TRBJ2-1; D unclear. Sequenced material: CD4+ T cells sorted from PBMCs, taken 45 days after the yellow fever booster vaccination. The CDR3 reads CASSPPSQSSYNEQFF. As DNA, the CDR3 is TGTGCCAGCTCACCACCGTCACAGAGCTCCTACAATGAGCAGTTCTTC.